The T cell receptor (beta chain) described here comes from a study of blood T cell repertoires in COVID-19. TCRdb keeps only in-frame clones here, not all; method: immunoSEQ multiplex PCR. The sample holds 250,000 to 300,000 clones; 80% to 85% are singletons and the top ten take 3.4%. CDR3 size: 15 residues. Germline-derived CDR1 and CDR2 are WNHNN and SYGVQD (reference sequence). V lost 5 bases, J lost 2 bases, and 13 bases lay in between. The chain uses TRBV10-1 and TRBJ2-1; possibly TRBD1 for D (6 bases). The sample taken for sequencing was PBMCs or T cells enriched from blood (not recorded which). This TCR was sampled from a man between 45 and 60 years old who had recovered from COVID-19. Here the CDR3 DNA reads TGCGCCAGCAGTCCGAGGCCAGGGGCCTACAATGAGCAGTTCTTC. Its translation: CASSPRPGAYNEQFF.